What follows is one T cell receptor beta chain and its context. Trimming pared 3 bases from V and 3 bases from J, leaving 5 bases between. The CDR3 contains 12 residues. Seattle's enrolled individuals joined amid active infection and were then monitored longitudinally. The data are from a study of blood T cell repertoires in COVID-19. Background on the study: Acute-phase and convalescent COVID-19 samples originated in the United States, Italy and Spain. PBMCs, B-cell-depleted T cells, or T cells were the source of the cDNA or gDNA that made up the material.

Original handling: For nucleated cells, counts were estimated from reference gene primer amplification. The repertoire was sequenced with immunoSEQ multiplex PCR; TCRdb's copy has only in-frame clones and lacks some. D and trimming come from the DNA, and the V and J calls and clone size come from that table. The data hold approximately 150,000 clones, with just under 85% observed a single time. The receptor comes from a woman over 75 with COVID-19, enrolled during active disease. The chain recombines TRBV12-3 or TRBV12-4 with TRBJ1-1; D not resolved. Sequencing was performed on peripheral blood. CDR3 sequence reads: CASSFPYTEAFF. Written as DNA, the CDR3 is TGTGCCAGCAGTTTCCCTTACACTGAAGCTTTCTTT.